This T cell receptor (beta chain) was found in a study of blood T cell repertoires in COVID-19. Whole-study context: Researchers got acute and convalescent COVID-19 samples from the United States, Italy and Spain. Sample material is recorded as cDNA or gDNA derived from T cells, B-cell-depleted T cells, or PBMCs.

As handled by the study authors: Cell counts per sample came from amplifying reference gene primers. Sequencing was performed with immunoSEQ multiplex PCR; in TCRdb, only in-frame clones are kept and a portion is missing. V and J calls plus clone size are reproduced from that table; the DNA served to infer D and trimming. The sample lists a few hundred thousand clones; around 85% were seen once. Trimming shortened V by 0 bases and J by 5 bases, and 4 bases separated the two germline ends. Germline V CDR1 and CDR2: KGHSH, LQKENI. The CDR3 spans 13 residues. There are a few counts of this clone. V and J are TRBV18 and TRBJ1-4, with D hard to call. This receptor was taken from a woman aged 18-35 years with acute or convalescent COVID-19. What was sequenced was peripheral blood. CDR3 residues: CASSPPSNEKLFF. CDR3 nucleotides: TGTGCCAGCTCACCACCGAGCAATGAAAAACTGTTTTTT.